This TCR beta chain was documented in a study of blood T cells in healthy people across ages. The people who gave samples were healthy Caucasians from Russia, aged roughly 6 to 90. Concerning this clonotype itself: The antigen is not known.

The CDR3 totals 17 residues. With 5 bases removed from V and 0 bases from J, the gap between germline ends came to 17 bases. Germline-derived CDR1 and CDR2 are SGHVS and FNYEAQ. A second PCR of about 6 to 12 cycles used a sample-barcoded 5' primer and a J-beta primer mix. The template-switch adaptor, which had 12 random nucleotides, put a tag on each cDNA molecule. TCRdb reprocessed the 5' RACE reads with MiXCR, giving one entry per CDR3 protein. The table includes fewer than 2 million distinct CDR3 sequences, about two fifths detected once. Study findings and constraints: Older age coincided with a roughly linear decline in TCR beta diversity per million T cells. Diversity was estimated from one million T cells, and these estimates were considered underestimates.

This receptor was taken from a human donor in good health. The chain carries TRBV7-6 and TRBJ2-1; no firm D call. Sequenced input: blood. The DNA for the CDR3 is TGTGCCAGCAGCCCCGGAGCCGCGGCCAGCTCCTACAATGAGCAGTTCTTC. It yields the protein CASSPGAAASSYNEQFF.